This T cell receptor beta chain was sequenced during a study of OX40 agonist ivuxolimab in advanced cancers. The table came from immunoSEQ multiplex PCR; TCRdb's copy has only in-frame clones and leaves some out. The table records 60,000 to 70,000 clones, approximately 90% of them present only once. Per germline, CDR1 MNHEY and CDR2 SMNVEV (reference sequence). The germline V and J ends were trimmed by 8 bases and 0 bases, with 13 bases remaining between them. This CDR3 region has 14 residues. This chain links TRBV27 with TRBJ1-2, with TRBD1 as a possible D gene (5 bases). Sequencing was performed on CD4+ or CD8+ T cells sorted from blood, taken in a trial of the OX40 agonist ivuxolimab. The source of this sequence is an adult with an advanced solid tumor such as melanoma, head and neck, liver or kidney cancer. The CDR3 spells CASGPQGPNYGYTF. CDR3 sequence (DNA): TGTGCCAGCGGCCCCCAGGGCCCTAACTATGGCTACACCTTC.